The 27 T cell receptor beta chains given below trace back to one sample, sequenced in a study of T cell clonality in common variable immunodeficiency. TCRdb's table, derived via immunoSEQ multiplex PCR, lists solely in-frame clones and lacks some. The sample is made up of approximately 44,000 clones, none counted only once. The sequenced material came from peripheral blood mononuclear cells. The receptors derive from a person aged 18 to 70 in good health.

This clone was seen repeatedly, ten times or more. Sequencing ends 3 residues short of the CDR3 end; the germline J gene provides the rest. This chain joins TRBV12-3 or TRBV12-4 and TRBJ1-1; D unclear. The CDR3 is made up of 15 amino acids. V was cut by 3 bases and J by 1 base, with 12 bases left in between. The CDR3 loop is CASSFRQSGNTEAFF. CDR3 DNA, as far as it was read: TGTGCCAGCAGTTTCCGGCAGTCAGGGAACACTGAA.

This clone was found many times. The read terminates 3 residues before the CDR3 end, so the remaining end is supplied by the germline J gene. The chain employs TRBV19 and TRBJ2-7, with D maybe TRBD2 (6 bases). Germline V gene sequence: CDR1 LNHDA, CDR2 SQIVND (reference sequence). This CDR3 has 12 amino acids. V gave up 4 bases and J gave up 4 bases, with 8 bases separating them. CDR3 region: CASSRGEYEQYF. The sequenced CDR3 bases are TGTGCCAGTAGTAGGGGGGAGTACGAG. Full variable domain (missing parts from reference TRBV19 and TRBJ2-7): DGGITQSPKYLFRKEGQNVTLSCEQNLNHDAMYWYRQDPGQGLRLIYYSQIVNDFQKGDIAEGYSVSREKKESFPLTVTSAQKNPTAFYLCASSRGEYEQYFGPGTRLTVT.

There are many counts of this clone. The CDR3 end is not reached by the read, which stops 3 residues before it; the germline J gene fills it in. This chain connects TRBV7-8 to TRBJ2-2; 10 nucleotides line up with TRBD1. V lost 5 bases, J lost 3 bases, and 9 bases stayed unmatched. CDR1 SGHVS and CDR2 FQNEAQ come from the germline V gene. The CDR3 length is 17 residues. The CDR3 sequence is CASSKGEGQGHTGELFF. The covered CDR3 bases are TGTGCCAGCAGCAAGGGTGAGGGACAGGGGCACACCGGGGAG.

This clone was detected many times. The sequence runs out 3 residues before the end of the CDR3; the remainder is reconstructed from the germline J gene. The V gene is TRBV6-1, the J gene TRBJ1-1; D is unclear. From germline, CDR1 is MNHNS and CDR2 SASEGT. The CDR3 is 13 residues long. Trimming took off 2 bases at V and 4 bases at J, with 8 bases between the two ends. The CDR3: CASSELRFTEAFF. The sequenced CDR3 bases are TGTGCCAGCAGTGAATTGAGGTTCACTGAA.

This clone was seen many times. Read data end 3 residues before the CDR3 end; the end is taken from the germline J gene. The chain has TRBV20-1 and TRBJ1-5, with D tentatively TRBD1 (5 bases). The CDR3 covers 14 residues. CDR1 DFQATT and CDR2 SNEGSKA come from the germline V gene (reference sequence). V shed 3 bases and J shed 1 base, with 10 bases lying between them. The sequenced part of the CDR3 DNA is TGCAGTGCTAGGGGAGGGGCCAGCAATCAGCCC. Translating gives CSARGGASNQP. The entire CDR3 reads CSARGGASNQPQHF.

The sample holds many counts of this clone. The CDR3 end lies 3 residues beyond the end of the read and is filled in from the germline J gene. The chain combines TRBV5-6 with TRBJ2-2; unclear D gene. V lost 4 bases, J lost 4 bases, and 8 bases lay in between. Germline V gene lookup returns CDR1 SGHDT and CDR2 YYEEEE. CDR3 length: 13 amino acids. The DNA read from the CDR3 is TGTGCCAGCAGCGTCCAGTTCACCGGGGAG. Translating gives CASSVQFTGE. The entire CDR3 sequence reads CASSVQFTGELFF.

With respect to this clone: Mismatch with germline at one junction end may stem from a read error. The DNA ends 3 residues before the CDR3 does, and the rest of the CDR3 is filled in from the germline J gene. Other nucleotide sequences from this sample produce the same CDR3. The genes are TRBV19 and TRBJ2-7; TRBD2 agrees at 10 bases. The CDR3 contains 16 residues. Looked up from germline, CDR1 is LNHDA and CDR2 is SQIVND (reference sequence). The chain's CDR3 is CASSISLAGGRREQYF. The CDR3 bases that were read are TGTGCCAGCAGTATCTCATTAGCGGGAGGACGGCGCGAG.

Many counts were recorded for this clone. The sequenced fragment ends 3 residues before the CDR3 boundary, so the rest is inferred from the germline J gene. This chain links TRBV7-2 with TRBJ2-3, with 7 bases matching TRBD1. The V gene end was trimmed by 0 bases and the J gene end by 0 bases; junction bases not matched to a gene: 3. The CDR3 length is 16 residues. CDR1 is SGHTA and CDR2 is FQGNSA in the germline V gene. The CDR3 bases that were read are TGTGCCAGCAGCTTAGCCGGGACAGCTAGCACAGATACG. Protein product: CASSLAGTASTDT. The complete CDR3 reads CASSLAGTASTDTQYF.

The CDR3 is CSAPTTSGRFHEQFF. The CDR3 DNA, read in part, is TGCAGTGCCCCAACGACTAGCGGGAGGTTCCATGAG. V gene TRBV20-1 combines with J gene TRBJ2-1; 13 nucleotides agree with TRBD2. The CDR3 end is not reached by the read, which stops 3 residues before it; the germline J gene fills it in. Per the germline V gene, CDR1 is DFQATT and CDR2 is SNEGSKA (reference sequence). The CDR3 has 15 amino acids. Trimming took 6 bases from V and 8 from J; bases not matched to a gene: 10.

This clone appeared many times. The read gets to within 3 residues of the CDR3 end, and the germline J gene fills in the rest. This chain uses TRBV13 with TRBJ2-5; 7 bases fit TRBD2. Germline V CDR1 and CDR2: PRHDT, FYEKMQ (reference sequence). The CDR3 is 16 residues long. V was pared by 2 bases and J by 5 bases, with 11 bases of the junction left unmatched. The CDR3: CASSLRAGVFVETQYF. Incomplete CDR3 DNA: TGTGCCAGCAGCTTACGGGCGGGAGTGTTTGTCGAGACC.

This clone was observed at least ten times. CDR3 DNA (partial): TGCAGTGCTAGGAGGAGGGGGTGGACTGAA. This encodes CSARRRGWTE. The full CDR3 protein reads CSARRRGWTEAFF. J is TRBJ1-1 and V is TRBV20-1; maybe TRBD1 (6 bases). Read sequence stops 3 residues before the CDR3 end, and the germline J gene provides the missing end. V was trimmed by 3 bases and J by 5 bases, leaving 13 bases between them. The CDR3 spans 13 residues. The V gene's germline CDR1 is DFQATT and CDR2 SNEGSKA (reference sequence).

This clone was counted many times. The read terminates 3 residues before the CDR3 end, so the remaining end is supplied by the germline J gene. The chain links TRBV6-2 or TRBV6-3 to TRBJ1-1; 7 bases line up with TRBD1. CDR3 size: 14 residues. Germline V gene sequence: CDR1 MNHEY, CDR2 SVGEGT. J gave up 4 bases and V 2 bases, and 4 bases lay outside the gene matches. Incomplete CDR3 DNA: TGTGCCAGCAGTTACCGGGCAGGGGGCACTGAA. Translation: CASSYRAGGTE. The entire CDR3 sequence reads CASSYRAGGTEAFF.

This clone was seen ten or more times. Partial CDR3 DNA: TGTGCCAGCAGTCCGTACAGGGGGCGAGAGGCTAACTATGGC. Its protein is CASSPYRGREANYG. The CDR3 as a whole reads CASSPYRGREANYGYTF. The chain has TRBV2 and TRBJ1-2, with 9 positions matching TRBD1. The CDR3 is cut off 3 residues early in the read; its end comes from the germline J gene. Per germline, CDR1 SNHLY and CDR2 FYNNEI. V was pared by 5 bases and J by 0 bases, with 10 bases of the junction left unmatched. The CDR3 loop spans 17 amino acids.

This clone was found a few times. Read coverage stops 3 residues before the CDR3 terminus; the germline J gene supplies the remainder. This chain connects TRBV5-1 to TRBJ2-1, with a possible D match to TRBD2 (6 bases). Germline V gives CDR1 SGHRS, CDR2 YFSETQ. V was pared by 1 base and J by 5 bases, with 13 bases between. CDR3 length equals 15 residues. The CDR3 bases that were read are TGCGCCAGCAGCTTGTCCCGGGGGTTTAACAATGAG. It is translated as CASSLSRGFNNE. The entire CDR3 reads CASSLSRGFNNEQFF. Together with reference TRBV5-1 and TRBJ2-1, the CDR3 gives the full variable domain: KAGVTQTPRYLIKTRGQQVTLSCSPISGHRSVSWYQQTPGQGLQFLFEYFSETQRNKGNFPGRFSGRQFSNSRSEMNVSTLELGDSALYLCASSLSRGFNNEQFFGPGTRLTVL.

This clone was seen a few times. The read is 3 residues too short to cover the CDR3 end, so that end is filled in from the germline J gene. This chain uses TRBV29-1 with TRBJ2-5; the match to TRBD1 covers 7 bases. The V segment lost 7 bases and the J segment 2 bases; nucleotides outside the gene matches: 4. In germline, CDR1 is SQVTM, CDR2 ANQGSEA. The CDR3 is 12 amino acids. CDR3 DNA (partial): TGCAGCGAACGGACAGGTCAAGAGACC. Protein: CSERTGQET. The CDR3 reads in full as CSERTGQETQYF.

This clone appeared many times. Germline and junction disagree at one end, which may indicate a read error. The read halts 3 residues ahead of the CDR3 end, with the missing end drawn from the germline J gene. This chain links TRBV15 with TRBJ2-2; TRBD2 matches 11 bases. CDR3 length: 15 residues. Germline V gives CDR1 LNHNV, CDR2 YYDKDF (reference sequence). The CDR3 loop is CAARYSGGAPGELFF. The sequenced part of the CDR3 DNA is TGTGCCGCCAGATATAGCGGGGGGGCCCCGGGGGAG.

This clone was counted at least ten times. The missing CDR3 end, 3 residues past where the read stops, is filled in from the germline J gene. The chain carries TRBV5-1 and TRBJ1-2; D might be TRBD1 (5 bases). The CDR3 contains 14 residues. Germline-derived CDR1 and CDR2 are SGHRS and YFSETQ. Trimming stripped 8 bases from V and 7 bases from J, with 21 bases between. The CDR3 loop is CASNFRDFGGGYTF. Incomplete CDR3 DNA: TGCGCCAGTAACTTTCGCGATTTCGGGGGTGGC.

This clone was recorded many times. The read terminates 3 residues ahead of where the CDR3 ends, so the germline J gene completes it. The genes are TRBV7-3 and TRBJ1-3; possible D gene TRBD1, 6 bases. Trimming pared 10 bases from V and 4 bases from J, leaving 14 bases between. There are 13 residues in the CDR3. The germline V gene encodes CDR1 SGHTA and CDR2 FQGTGA. CDR3 residues: CATQGHSGNTIYF. The part of the CDR3 DNA that was read is TGTGCCACTCAGGGGCACTCGGGAAACACC.

Remarks on this clone: The missing CDR3 end, 3 residues past where the read stops, is filled in from the germline J gene. The rearrangement joins TRBV7-6 to TRBJ2-3, with no clear D. This CDR3 spans 14 amino acids. From germline, CDR1 is SGHVS and CDR2 FNYEAQ. The CDR3 sequence: CASSLSSQKETQYF. CDR3 bases read: TGTGCCAGCAGCTTATCATCACAGAAAGAGACG.

In this sample, this clone turned up many times. Coverage ceases 3 residues before the CDR3 finishes, and the germline J gene fills in the end. This sequence joins TRBV20-1 and TRBJ1-1; a possible D gene is TRBD1 (5 bases). Germline CDR1 reads DFQATT; CDR2 reads SNEGSKA (reference sequence). Trimming took off 5 bases at V and 1 base at J, with 20 bases between the two ends. This CDR3 is built from 16 residues. The CDR3 DNA, read in part, is TGCAGTGCTGCACTTCAAGGGGCAAAGGGGAACACTGAA. Its protein product is CSAALQGAKGNTE. The entire CDR3 protein reads CSAALQGAKGNTEAFF.

About this clone: Sequencing ends 3 residues short of the CDR3 end; the germline J gene provides the rest. The chain has TRBV2 and TRBJ2-2; 10 nucleotides line up with TRBD1. Germline CDR1 and CDR2: SNHLY and FYNNEI. The CDR3 has 13 residues. Incomplete CDR3 DNA: TGTGCCAGCAAACGGGACAGGGGTGGAAAG. Protein: CASKRDRGGK. The CDR3 as a whole reads CASKRDRGGKLFF.

In this sample, this clone turned up many times. Incomplete CDR3 DNA: TGCAGTGCCCCCCGCAAACTAGCGGGGAGGGCAGATACG. This gives the protein CSAPRKLAGRADT. Given in full, the CDR3 is CSAPRKLAGRADTQYF. The J gene is TRBJ2-3, the V gene TRBV20-1; 10 positions match TRBD2. The missing CDR3 end, 3 residues past where the read stops, is filled in from the germline J gene. V shed 6 bases and J 4 bases; nucleotides not matched to a gene: 13. Germline-derived CDR1 and CDR2 are DFQATT and SNEGSKA (reference sequence). The CDR3 consists of 16 residues.

This clone was counted at least ten times. The CDR3 is cut off 3 residues early in the read; its end comes from the germline J gene. This chain links TRBV12-3 or TRBV12-4 with TRBJ2-1; D is possibly TRBD2 (6 bases). The V end was cut by 2 bases, the J end by 6 bases, with 20 bases between. This CDR3 has 17 amino acids. The CDR3 reads CASSLRRGRDLRNEQFF. Incomplete CDR3 DNA: TGTGCCAGCAGTTTAAGGCGGGGTAGGGATCTACGCAATGAG.

This clone was picked up many times. Read sequence stops 3 residues before the CDR3 end, and the germline J gene provides the missing end. The chain recombines TRBV2 with TRBJ2-1, with 7 bases matching TRBD1. From germline, CDR1 is SNHLY and CDR2 FYNNEI. The V gene end was trimmed by 5 bases and the J gene end by 2 bases; junction bases not matched to a gene: 9. This CDR3 is built from 16 residues. The covered CDR3 bases are TGTGCCAGCAGTAAAAAACAGGGGATTCCCTACAATGAG. Protein product: CASSKKQGIPYNE. In full, the CDR3 reads CASSKKQGIPYNEQFF.

This clone came up many times. The missing CDR3 end, 3 residues past where the read stops, is filled in from the germline J gene. V usage is TRBV20-1 and J usage is TRBJ2-1, with D perhaps TRBD2 (6 bases). V was clipped by 3 bases and J by 0 bases, with 18 bases between them. CDR3 length equals 17 residues. Germline-derived CDR1 and CDR2 are DFQATT and SNEGSKA (reference sequence). The part of the CDR3 DNA that was read is TGCAGTGCTAGTTACCCCTTCCCTAGCGCCTCCTACAATGAG. Amino acids: CSASYPFPSASYNE. The CDR3 as a whole reads CSASYPFPSASYNEQFF.

This clone was observed many times. The read terminates 3 residues ahead of where the CDR3 ends, so the germline J gene completes it. The rearrangement joins TRBV5-6 to TRBJ2-3, with TRBD1 as a possible D gene (6 bases). This CDR3 region has 14 residues. Trimming removed 5 bases at V and 0 bases at J, with 10 bases between. The germline CDR1 and CDR2 sequences are SGHDT and YYEEEE. The CDR3 region is CASRPGHSTDTQYF. CDR3 DNA, as far as it was read: TGTGCCAGCAGGCCGGGACATAGCACAGATACG.

In its sample, this clone was seen many times. The read terminates 3 residues ahead of where the CDR3 ends, so the germline J gene completes it. This sequence joins TRBV6-4 and TRBJ2-2; D unresolved. From germline, CDR1 is MRHNA and CDR2 SNTAGT. The CDR3 is made up of 13 amino acids. V lost 5 bases to trimming and J lost 0 bases, with 4 bases between them. This CDR3 reads CASSTANTGELFF. The CDR3 bases that were read are TGTGCCAGCAGTACAGCGAACACCGGGGAG.